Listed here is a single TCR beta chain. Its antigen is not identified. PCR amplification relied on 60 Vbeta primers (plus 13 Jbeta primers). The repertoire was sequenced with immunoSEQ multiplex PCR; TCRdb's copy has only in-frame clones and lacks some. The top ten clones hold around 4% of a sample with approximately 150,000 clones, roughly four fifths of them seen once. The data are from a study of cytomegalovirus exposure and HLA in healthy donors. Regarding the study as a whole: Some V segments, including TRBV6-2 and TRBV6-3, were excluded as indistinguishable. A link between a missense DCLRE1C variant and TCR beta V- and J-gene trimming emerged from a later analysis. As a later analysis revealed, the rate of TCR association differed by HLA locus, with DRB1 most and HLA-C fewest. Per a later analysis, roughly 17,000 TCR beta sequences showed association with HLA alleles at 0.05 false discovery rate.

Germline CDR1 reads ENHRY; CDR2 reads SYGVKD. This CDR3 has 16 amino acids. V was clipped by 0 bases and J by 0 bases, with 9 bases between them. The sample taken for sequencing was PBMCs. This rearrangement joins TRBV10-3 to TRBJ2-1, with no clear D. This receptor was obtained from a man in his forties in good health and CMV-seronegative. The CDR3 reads CAISESEPSSYNEQFF. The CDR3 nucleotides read TGTGCCATCAGTGAGTCGGAGCCAAGCTCCTACAATGAGCAGTTCTTC.